This TCR beta chain is from a study of control samples from healthy donors and cancer patients. Method: immunoSEQ multiplex PCR; TCRdb's copy keeps in-frame clones and lacks some. The sample carries 150,000 or so clones, about 94% recorded once. The receptor's source is a woman in her sixties in good health. Source material: blood.

CDR3 sequence reads: CASSLYFSYTEAFF. The CDR3, as DNA: TGTGCCAGCAGCCTTTACTTTAGTTACACTGAAGCTTTCTTT. The J gene is TRBJ1-1, the V gene TRBV14, with unresolved D. The CDR3 totals 14 residues. Germline CDR1 reads SGHDN; CDR2 reads FVKESK. The ends were cut back, 4 bases at V and 3 bases at J, with 12 bases in the middle.